This TCR beta chain came from a study of T-cell reconstitution after alpha-beta-depleted transplantation in children. On this clonotype: No antigen is known for it.

Preparation of the TCRbeta library was carried out with unique molecular identifiers. TCRdb processed the PCR reads anew with MiXCR; each CDR3 protein has one entry. The sample contains roughly 570,000 distinct CDR3 sequences, roughly 30% of which appear only once. With 0 bases removed from V and 0 bases from J, the gap between germline ends came to 9 bases. From germline, CDR1 is SGHRS and CDR2 YFSETQ. The CDR3 sequence is 15 residues long. Points from the study as a whole: T cells produced anew were the main source of T-cell counts and diversity one year after transplant. It was reported that alpha-beta T cells came from several hundred expanded graft clones (about two months after transplant). There were some patients whose high TCRbeta diversity at day 60 came from surviving recipient T cells and thymic progenitors.

The TCR originated in a boy younger than two with Wiskott-Aldrich syndrome, due to receive a stem cell transplant. This sample comprised PBMCs, obtained before TCRalphabeta/CD19-depleted stem cell transplant. The genes are TRBV5-1 and TRBJ2-5; no firm D call. The CDR3 spells CASSLEPLYQETQYF. The DNA for the CDR3 is TGCGCCAGCAGCTTGGAGCCGTTATACCAAGAGACCCAGTACTTC.